This T cell receptor beta chain comes out of a study of early T cells in non-severe SARS-CoV-2 infection. TCRdb recomputed calls from the 5' RACE reads with MiXCR, one row per CDR3 protein. Among tens of thousands of distinct CDR3 sequences listed, roughly 4.4% were seen once. Sequenced input: whole blood. The sequence was collected from an adult who was a healthcare worker with PCR-confirmed SARS-CoV-2 infection or an uninfected control (not recorded which).

DNA for the CDR3: TGCAGTGCTAGACATCCTACTAGCGGGAGCTCCGAGCAGTACTTC. It specifies CSARHPTSGSSEQYF. The chain carries TRBV20-1 and TRBJ2-7; 11 bases agree with TRBD2. The CDR3 is 15 amino acids. The germline CDR1 and CDR2 sequences are DFQATT and SNEGSKA (reference sequence). J lost 6 bases, V lost 2 bases, and 9 bases had no gene match.